This T cell receptor (beta chain) was captured by sequencing in a study of CD8+ T cells in alopecia areata. Only a few counts were recorded for this clone. Antigen unknown. Study results and caveats: Tofacitinib yielded significantly lower scalp clonality and fewer expanded CD8+ clones among the top 100. Scalp and blood samples kept many expanded lesional clones throughout tofacitinib. Patients shared TCRs less clearly than mice did, possibly owing to HLA.

This CDR3 has 15 residues. Trimming stripped 3 bases from V and 11 bases from J, with 21 bases between. The germline V gene encodes CDR1 KGHSH and CDR2 LQKENI. Reverse transcribed after extraction, RNA yielded cDNA as the sequencing template. The table came from immunoSEQ multiplex PCR; TCRdb's copy has only in-frame clones and leaves some out. Here the sample spans roughly 76,000 clones, roughly 28% being singletons. The treatment here: oral pan-JAK inhibitor, 5-10 mg twice daily. This TCR was sampled from a human donor with alopecia areata. The genes are TRBV18 and TRBJ2-3, with D perhaps matching TRBD2 (5 bases). This material consisted of CD8+ T cells sorted from blood, taken at week 4, from a patient treated with tofacitinib. CDR3 DNA sequence: TGTGCCAGCTCACCCGGGAACCCTCGCCCAGAGGAGCAGTATTTT. It specifies CASSPGNPRPEEQYF.